The 14 T cell receptor beta chains in this list originate from one sample, sequenced in a study of T cell repertoires in cytomegalovirus infection. TCRdb reprocessed the reads with MiXCR, giving one entry per CDR3 protein. The data contain roughly 130,000 distinct CDR3 sequences, about 10% of them singletons. The specimen was PBMCs. Every receptor here comes from a human donor in good health (CMV status not recorded). Some clones in this sample may be carry-over from other donors' samples.

The rearrangement joins TRBV20-1 to TRBJ2-7; the match to TRBD1 covers 7 bases. The CDR3 covers 13 residues. CDR1 DFQATT and CDR2 SNEGSKA come from the germline V gene (reference sequence). Germline trimming cut 5 bases from V and 0 bases from J; bases unmatched to any gene: 4. CDR3 in DNA: TGCAGTGCTGGGGACAGCGTCTCCTACGAGCAGTACTTC. Encoded protein: CSAGDSVSYEQYF.

This clonotype was found many times. The chain uses TRBV7-6 and TRBJ1-1, with D perhaps matching TRBD1 (5 bases). The germline V gene has CDR1 SGHVS and CDR2 FNYEAQ. V lost 4 bases, J lost 4 bases, and 22 bases lay in between. CDR3 length: 17 amino acids. The CDR3 sequence: CASSSRGGIGEATEAFF. The CDR3 DNA is TGTGCCAGCAGCTCGCGGGGGGGGATAGGGGAGGCCACTGAAGCTTTCTTT.

This clonotype was recorded a few times. The V call is TRBV2, the J call TRBJ1-2, with D perhaps TRBD1 (6 bases). From germline, CDR1 is SNHLY and CDR2 FYNNEI. The length of the CDR3 is 14 residues. V shed 2 bases and J shed 6 bases, with 13 bases lying between them. This chain's CDR3 is CASSEISQGHGYTF. The CDR3 DNA is TGTGCCAGCAGTGAAATATCGCAGGGGCATGGCTACACCTTC.

At least ten counts were recorded for this clonotype. This chain uses TRBV12-3 or TRBV12-4 with TRBJ2-1; TRBD2 matches at 8 bases. V trimming: 6 bases; J trimming: 4 bases; junction bases outside the gene matches: 8. The CDR3 contains 15 residues. CDR3 amino acids: CASSPLSGAYNEQFF. CDR3 sequence (DNA): TGTGCCAGCAGCCCTCTTAGCGGGGCATACAATGAGCAGTTCTTC.

To note about this clonotype: It may be a read error: a sequence one base away is much more abundant. The chain joins TRBV18 to TRBJ1-1; D gene unclear. The length of the CDR3 is 14 residues. The germline V gene encodes CDR1 KGHSH and CDR2 LQKENI. The CDR3 DNA follows: TGTGCCAGCTCACCAGCCTCTTGGAACACTGAAGCTCTCTTT. It encodes CASSPASWNTEALF.

At least ten counts were recorded for this clonotype. The gene calls are TRBV24-1 and TRBJ1-2, with D hard to call. CDR1 KGHDR and CDR2 SFDVKD come from the germline V gene. The CDR3 is made up of 12 amino acids. The V end was cut by 1 base, the J end by 9 bases, with 8 bases between. CDR3 sequence: CATSDFAERYTF. The CDR3 DNA reads as TGTGCCACCAGTGATTTTGCAGAGCGCTACACCTTC.

This clonotype turned up a few times. The chain carries TRBV19 and TRBJ1-3; D uncertain. CDR1 is LNHDA and CDR2 is SQIVND in the germline V gene (reference sequence). Trimming pared 7 bases from V and 0 bases from J, leaving 10 bases between. The CDR3 has 14 residues. The chain's CDR3 is CASMLGRSGNTIYF. The CDR3 DNA sequence: TGTGCCAGTATGCTCGGACGCTCTGGAAACACCATATATTTT. Variable domain in full (rest from reference TRBV19 and TRBJ1-3): DGGITQSPKYLFRKEGQNVTLSCEQNLNHDAMYWYRQDPGQGLRLIYYSQIVNDFQKGDIAEGYSVSREKKESFPLTVTSAQKNPTAFYLCASMLGRSGNTIYFGEGSWLTVV.

This clonotype appeared many times. The chain uses TRBV10-2 and TRBJ2-1; TRBD2 matches 8 bases. The CDR3 is 16 residues long. V shed 6 bases, J shed 5 bases, and the junction held 12 bases outside the gene matches. Per the germline V gene, CDR1 is WSHSY and CDR2 is SAAADI. CDR3 DNA sequence: TGCGCCAGCAGCTATAAACGACTAGCGCCAAACAATGAGCAGTTCTTC. It yields the protein CASSYKRLAPNNEQFF.

This clonotype came up many times. The rearrangement joins TRBV7-9 to TRBJ2-3, with 8 bases that match TRBD1. CDR1 and CDR2 (germline): SEHNR, FQNEAQ (reference sequence). V gave up 4 bases and J gave up 14 bases; unmatched junction bases: 8. This CDR3 spans 12 amino acids. CDR3 in amino acids: CASSSQGDRLYF. CDR3 nucleotide sequence: TGTGCCAGCAGCTCCCAGGGGGACAGGCTGTATTTT.

This rearrangement joins TRBV19 to TRBJ2-7; possibly TRBD1 for D (6 bases). The germline V gene encodes CDR1 LNHDA and CDR2 SQIVND (reference sequence). V shed 4 bases and J shed 2 bases, with 15 bases lying between them. The CDR3 is made up of 15 amino acids. CDR3: CASSTPGHNPYEQYF. The CDR3 bases are TGTGCCAGTAGTACCCCGGGACACAATCCCTACGAGCAGTACTTC. The variable domain in full, with the rest retrieved from reference TRBV19 and TRBJ2-7, is DGGITQSPKYLFRKEGQNVTLSCEQNLNHDAMYWYRQDPGQGLRLIYYSQIVNDFQKGDIAEGYSVSREKKESFPLTVTSAQKNPTAFYLCASSTPGHNPYEQYFGPGTRLTVT.

In its sample, this clonotype was seen many times. V is TRBV7-3 and J is TRBJ2-1; D is undetermined. V gave up 1 base and J gave up 7 bases, with 8 bases separating them. The germline V gene has CDR1 SGHTA and CDR2 FQGTGA. The CDR3 extends over 13 amino acids. The CDR3 DNA sequence: TGTGCCAGCAGCTTAATTTCTGGGAATGAGCAGTTCTTC. Translated: CASSLISGNEQFF.

There are many counts of this clonotype. The rearrangement links TRBV7-3 to TRBJ2-3; D ambiguous. V was pared by 5 bases and J by 2 bases, with 11 bases between. Germline loops: CDR1 SGHTA, CDR2 FQGTGA. This CDR3 is 14 amino acids long. The CDR3 DNA is TGTGCCAGCAGCCTGAACGGGTACACAGATACGCAGTATTTT. Translating gives CASSLNGYTDTQYF.

This clonotype was detected many times. This chain joins TRBV2 and TRBJ2-1; 11 positions match TRBD2. The CDR3 has 17 residues. In germline, CDR1 is SNHLY, CDR2 FYNNEI. The junction had 7 bases not matched to a gene; V was cut back by 6 bases and J by 0 bases. The CDR3 bases are TGTGCCAGCAGACTAGCGGGGGCCTCAAGCTCCTACAATGAGCAGTTCTTC. This translates into CASRLAGASSSYNEQFF.

This clonotype was recorded at least ten times. V gene TRBV28 combines with J gene TRBJ1-3; D is possibly TRBD1 (5 bases). Deletions cut 6 bases from V and 2 bases from J, with 11 bases between. This CDR3 comprises 14 residues. Germline-derived CDR1 and CDR2 are MDHEN and SYDVKM. The DNA of the CDR3 is TGTGCCAGCAGCTCGGGGGGGGCTGGAAACACCATATATTTT. Protein: CASSSGGAGNTIYF.